This TCR beta chain is from a study of HIV-infected patients and healthy controls. Study-wide results and caveats: Compared with untreated HIV+ repertoires, healthy controls showed roughly threefold more distinct CDR3s and higher Shannon diversity.

Alpha and beta constant-region primers primed reverse transcription of about 0.5 ug RNA. Using multiplexing indices, alpha and beta chain libraries were generated apart by chain-specific third strand synthesis. In TCRdb, the 5' RACE reads were re-called with MiXCR into one record per CDR3 protein. The table lists 15,000 to 20,000 distinct CDR3 sequences, around 5% of them singletons, with under 2.5% in the top ten. Unmatched junction bases numbered 12, after V lost 0 bases and J lost 2 bases. The length of the CDR3 is 19 residues. The germline gives CDR1 MNHEY, CDR2 SVGEGT. This clonotype was counted at least ten times. Its specificity is unknown. All unsorted peripheral T cells were captured because whole blood was used without fractionation.

The chain has TRBV6-2 or TRBV6-3 and TRBJ2-3, with 9 bases that match TRBD2. The sequence came from an adult in good health. Sequencing used blood. The CDR3, as DNA: TGTGCCAGCAGTTACTCCCGGGGGGGACTAGCCGGGGTCACAGATACGCAGTATTTT. It codes for CASSYSRGGLAGVTDTQYF.